Listed below are T cell receptor beta chains from one sample, sequenced in a study of T cell responses to AZD1222 COVID-19 vaccine. The assay was immunoSEQ multiplex PCR, and TCRdb's table has in-frame clones only and misses some. The sample consists of 130,000 or so clones, over 90% of them appearing once. The sequenced sample was peripheral blood, obtained on day 0 of AZD1222 vaccination. These receptors all stem from an adult in good health. Both conserved end residues are part of each CDR3. A D gene is named only where the DNA matches it firmly.

j_call d_call v_call cdr3_nt cdr3_aa
TRBJ1-3 NA TRBV13 TGTGCCAGCAGCTTAGGAAGTTTCTCTGGAAACACCATATATTTT CASSLGSFSGNTIYF
TRBJ2-1 TRBD1 TRBV4-1 TGCGCCAGCAGCCACATCGACAGGGTCTACAATGAGCAGTTCTTC CASSHIDRVYNEQFF
TRBJ1-6 NA TRBV5-5 TGTGCCAGCAGCGCCGGGCCAGGCCATTTGCTCCACTTT CASSAGPGHLLHF
TRBJ2-7 TRBD2 TRBV6-5 TGTGCCAGCAGTTACGATCTAGCGGGACCCTACGAGCAGTACTTC CASSYDLAGPYEQYF
TRBJ1-2 NA TRBV6-5 TGTGCCAGCAGTCCGACACCCTATGGCTACACCTTC CASSPTPYGYTF
TRBJ1-2 NA TRBV28 TGTGCCAGCAGTATGTACGACTTCTATGGCTACACCTTC CASSMYDFYGYTF
TRBJ1-3 NA TRBV5-8 TGTGCCAGCAGCATCCTGACAAGGGCTGACACCATATATTTT CASSILTRADTIYF
TRBJ1-2 NA TRBV28 TGTGCCAGCACTCGAGAGGGCGGACTTTATGGCTACACCTTC CASTREGGLYGYTF
TRBJ1-2 NA TRBV2 TGTGCCAGCAGTGACAAGCCCGGCTACACCTTC CASSDKPGYTF
TRBJ2-7 TRBD1 TRBV7-3 TGTGCCAGCAGCCCGGGACAGTACTACGAGCAGTACTTC CASSPGQYYEQYF
TRBJ1-2 NA TRBV30 TGTGCTGGGGTACCGCAAGCTAACTATGGCTACACCTTC CAGVPQANYGYTF
TRBJ2-1 TRBD1 TRBV18 TGTGCCAGCTCACCAGGCAGGGGGCCCTACAATGAGCAGTTCTTC CASSPGRGPYNEQFF
TRBJ1-2 NA TRBV6-5 TGTGCCAGCACCTGGGACCCTTTGGACTATGGCTACACCTTC CASTWDPLDYGYTF
TRBJ1-2 NA TRBV28 TGTGCCAGCAGTTTAGAGACAGAGGTCTATGGCTACACCTTC CASSLETEVYGYTF
TRBJ1-2 NA TRBV28 TGTGCCAGCAGTTCGGGGGGTGACTATGGCTACACCTTC CASSSGGDYGYTF
TRBJ1-4 TRBD1 TRBV4-2 TGTGCCAGCAGCCGGGACAGGGACCCTAATGAAAAACTGTTTTTT CASSRDRDPNEKLFF
TRBJ2-3 NA TRBV5-1 TGCGCCAGCAGCCAATCTTCTGGAGATACGCAGTATTTT CASSQSSGDTQYF